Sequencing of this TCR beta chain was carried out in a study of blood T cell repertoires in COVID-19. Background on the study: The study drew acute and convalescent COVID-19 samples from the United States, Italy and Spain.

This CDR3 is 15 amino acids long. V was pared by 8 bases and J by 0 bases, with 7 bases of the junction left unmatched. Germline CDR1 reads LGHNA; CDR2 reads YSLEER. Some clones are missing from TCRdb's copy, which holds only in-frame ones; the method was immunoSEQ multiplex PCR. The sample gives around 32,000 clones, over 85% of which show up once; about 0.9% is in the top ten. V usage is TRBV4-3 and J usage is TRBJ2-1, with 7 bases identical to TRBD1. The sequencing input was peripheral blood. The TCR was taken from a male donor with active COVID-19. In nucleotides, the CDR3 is TGCGCCAGCTCCGGACAGGCGAGCTCCTACAATGAGCAGTTCTTC. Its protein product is CASSGQASSYNEQFF.